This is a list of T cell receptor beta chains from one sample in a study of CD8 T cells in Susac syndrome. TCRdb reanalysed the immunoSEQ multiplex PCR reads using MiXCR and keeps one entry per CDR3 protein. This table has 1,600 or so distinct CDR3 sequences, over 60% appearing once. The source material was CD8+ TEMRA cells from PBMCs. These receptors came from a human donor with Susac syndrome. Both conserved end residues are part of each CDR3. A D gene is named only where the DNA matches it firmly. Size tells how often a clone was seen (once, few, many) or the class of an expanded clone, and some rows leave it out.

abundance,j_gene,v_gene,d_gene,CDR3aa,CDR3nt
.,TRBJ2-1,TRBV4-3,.,CASSQVGGSGGQFF,TGCGCCAGCAGCCAAGTCGGGGGGTCAGGGGGGCAGTTCTTC
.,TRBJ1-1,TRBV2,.,CASSEGSGAFEAFF,TGTGCCAGCAGTGAAGGGTCAGGGGCCTTTGAAGCTTTCTTT
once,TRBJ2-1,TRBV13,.,CASSLGPSTRSLYNEQFF,TGTGCCAGCAGCTTAGGCCCCTCAACTAGGAGCCTGTACAATGAGCAGTTCTTC
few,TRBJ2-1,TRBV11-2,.,CASSPEDGTYNEQFF,TGTGCCAGCAGCCCAGAGGACGGAACCTACAATGAGCAGTTCTTC
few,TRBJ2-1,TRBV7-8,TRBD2,CASSLTASGGTGNEQFF,TGTGCCAGCAGCTTAACGGCTAGCGGGGGGACGGGTAATGAGCAGTTCTTC
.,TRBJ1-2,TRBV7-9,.,CASSLGGDNF,TGTGCCAGCAGCTTAGGGGGGGACAACTTC
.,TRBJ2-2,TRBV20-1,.,CSASTRHTGELFF,TGCAGTGCTTCGACTAGACACACCGGGGAGCTGTTTTTT
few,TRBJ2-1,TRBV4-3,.,CASSQGGGSGGQFF,TGCGCCAGCAGCCAAGGCGGGGGGTCAGGGGGGCAGTTCTTC
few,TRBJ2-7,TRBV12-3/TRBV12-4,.,CASRSGLNEQYF,TGTGCCAGCAGATCAGGGTTAAACGAGCAGTACTTC
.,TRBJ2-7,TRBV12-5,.,CASGRGQYEQYF,TGTGCTAGTGGTCGAGGACAATACGAGCAGTACTTC
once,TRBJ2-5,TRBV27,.,CASRRDQALQETQYF,TGTGCCAGCCGCAGGGATCAGGCACTGCAAGAGACCCAGTACTTC
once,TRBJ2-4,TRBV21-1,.,CASRARILQQRKNIQYF,TGTGCCAGCAGAGCAAGAATACTACAGCAAAGAAAAAACATTCAGTACTTC
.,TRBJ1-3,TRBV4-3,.,CASSQEESSGNTIYF,TGCGCCAGCAGCCAGGAGGAGAGCTCTGGAAACACCATATATTTT
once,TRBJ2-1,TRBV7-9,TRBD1,CASCCGTGIYNEQFF,TGTGCCAGCTGCTGCGGGACAGGGATCTACAATGAGCAGTTCTTC
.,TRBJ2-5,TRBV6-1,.,CASSMGTCLSGETQYF,TGTGCCAGCAGTATGGGGACTTGTCTCTCCGGGGAGACCCAGTACTTC
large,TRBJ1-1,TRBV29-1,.,CSVEPDGNTEAFF,TGCAGCGTTGAACCGGATGGGAACACTGAAGCTTTCTTT
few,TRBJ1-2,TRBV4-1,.,CASSQVAERMSYTF,TGCGCCAGCAGCCAAGTGGCAGAAAGAATGAGCTACACCTTC
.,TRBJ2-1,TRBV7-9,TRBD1,CACSSGTGIFYEQFF,TGTGCCTGCAGCTCCGGGACAGGGATCTTCTATGAGCAGTTCTTC
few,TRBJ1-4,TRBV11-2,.,CASSPPHAVANEKLFF,TGTGCCAGCAGCCCCCCCCATGCAGTGGCTAATGAAAAACTGTTTTTT
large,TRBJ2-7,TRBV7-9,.,CASSLEVDPYEQYF,TGTGCCAGCAGCTTAGAAGTTGATCCCTACGAGCAGTACTTC
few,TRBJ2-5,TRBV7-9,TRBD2,CASSQLGASGRLGTQYF,TGTGCCAGCAGCCAATTGGGCGCTAGCGGGCGACTTGGGACCCAGTACTTC
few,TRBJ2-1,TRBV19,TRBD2,CASTGGGSYNEQFF,TGTGCCAGTACTGGGGGGGGTTCCTACAATGAGCAGTTCTTC
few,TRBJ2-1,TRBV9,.,CASSAEGSSYNEQFF,TGTGCCAGCAGCGCCGAAGGGAGCTCCTACAATGAGCAGTTCTTC
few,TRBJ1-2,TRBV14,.,CASSEVSGHGYTF,TGTGCCAGCAGTGAAGTCTCTGGGCATGGCTACACCTTC
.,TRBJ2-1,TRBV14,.,CASSYRVGHNEQFF,TGTGCCAGCAGCTACAGGGTAGGGCACAATGAGCAGTTCTTC
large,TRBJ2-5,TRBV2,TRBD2,CASSARLAGDQETQYF,TGTGCCAGCAGTGCCCGACTAGCGGGGGACCAAGAGACCCAGTACTTC
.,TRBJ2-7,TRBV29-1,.,CSAAGTTTHEQYF,TGCAGCGCCGCCGGGACCACGACGCACGAGCAGTACTTC
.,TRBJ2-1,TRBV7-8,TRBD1,CASSLGDRGGGNEQFF,TGTGCCAGCAGCTTGGGGGACAGGGGCGGCGGGAATGAGCAGTTCTTC
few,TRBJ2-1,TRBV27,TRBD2,CASMGTSGNEQFF,TGTGCCAGCATGGGGACTAGCGGCAATGAGCAGTTCTTC
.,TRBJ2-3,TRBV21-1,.,CASSRPTATVMRDTQYF,TGTGCCAGCAGCCGGCCCACAGCTACAGTCATGCGAGATACGCAGTATTTT
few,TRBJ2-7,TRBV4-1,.,CASRSVRSSGSAEQYF,TGCGCCAGTCGATCGGTGCGGAGTAGTGGGTCGGCCGAGCAGTACTTC
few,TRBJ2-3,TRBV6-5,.,CASSYVGPTDTQYF,TGTGCCAGCAGTTATGTGGGACCCACAGATACGCAGTATTTT
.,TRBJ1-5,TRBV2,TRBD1,CASAQGQGLVIGNQPQHF,TGTGCCAGCGCCCAGGGACAGGGTCTGGTGATCGGCAATCAGCCCCAGCATTTT
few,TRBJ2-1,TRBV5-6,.,CASSGGRGSSYNEQFF,TGTGCCAGCAGCGGGGGGCGGGGGAGCTCCTACAATGAGCAGTTCTTC
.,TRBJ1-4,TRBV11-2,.,CAISPPQAWANEKLFF,TGTGCCATCAGCCCCCCCCAGGCATGGGCTAATGAAAAACTGTTTTTT
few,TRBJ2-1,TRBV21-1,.,CASSKSATGVYNEQFF,TGTGCCAGCAGCAAATCCGCGACAGGGGTCTACAATGAGCAGTTCTTC
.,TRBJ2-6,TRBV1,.,CTSRLASLCTSRANVLTF,TGCACCAGCAGGCTGGCAAGTTTGTGCACAAGTCGGGCCAACGTCCTGACTTTC
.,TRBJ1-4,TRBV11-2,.,CGSRPPQAGANEKLFF,TGTGGCAGCAGGCCCCCCCAGGCAGGGGCTAATGAAAAACTGTTTTTT
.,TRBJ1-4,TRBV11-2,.,CASSPPEAVANEKLFF,TGTGCCAGCAGCCCCCCCGAGGCAGTGGCTAATGAAAAACTGTTTTTT
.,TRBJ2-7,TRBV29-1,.,CITTGTTTHEHYF,TGCATCACGACCGGGACCACGACGCACGAGCATTACTTC
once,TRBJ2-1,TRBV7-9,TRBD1,CASSSGTGIFNVQFF,TGTGCGAGCAGCTCCGGGACAGGGATCTTCAATGTGCAGTTCTTC
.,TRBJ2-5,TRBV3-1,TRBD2,CASSQDSSSGVETQYF,TGTGCCAGCAGCCAAGATAGTTCTAGCGGGGTAGAGACCCAGTACTTC
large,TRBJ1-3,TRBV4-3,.,CASSQDIGDGNTIYF,TGCGCCAGCAGCCAAGATATAGGGGACGGAAACACCATATATTTT
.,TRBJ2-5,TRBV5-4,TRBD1,CASTSKDRGQETQYF,TGTGCCAGCACCTCGAAGGACAGGGGGCAAGAGACCCAGTACTTC
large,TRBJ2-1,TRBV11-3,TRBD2,CASSTRTSGSYNEQFF,TGTGCCAGCAGCACCCGGACTAGCGGGTCCTACAATGAGCAGTTCTTC
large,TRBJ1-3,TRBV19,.,CASSTAFDSGNTIYF,TGTGCCAGCTCGACCGCTTTCGACTCGGGAAACACCATATATTTT
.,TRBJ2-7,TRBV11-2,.,CASSSGRGEQYF,TGTGCCAGCAGCTCGGGACGGGGCGAGCAGTACTTC
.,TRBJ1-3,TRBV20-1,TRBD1,CSAGDRSHSGISIYF,TGCAGTGCCGGGGACAGATCCCACTCTGGAATCTCCATATATTTT
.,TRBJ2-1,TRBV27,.,CASSLQGFYTEQFF,TGTGCCAGCAGTTTACAGGGATTCTACACTGAGCAGTTCTTC
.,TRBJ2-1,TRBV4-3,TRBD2,CGSSQARGFSYNEQFF,TGCGGGAGCAGCCAAGCGCGGGGGTTCTCCTACAATGAGCAGTTCTTC
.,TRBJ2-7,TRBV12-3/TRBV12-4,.,CASSSRSGFVYEQYF,TGTGCCAGCAGTTCCCGGTCAGGGTTCGTCTACGAGCAGTACTTC
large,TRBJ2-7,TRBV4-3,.,CASSQDFSDSTYEQYF,TGCGCCAGCAGCCAAGACTTTTCGGACAGCACCTACGAGCAGTACTTC
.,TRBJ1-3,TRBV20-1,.,CSAGTSGHSGNTIYF,TGCAGTGCTGGGACATCGGGACACTCTGGAAACACCATATATTTT